The clone carrying this T cell receptor beta chain was seen a single time. Its antigen remains unknown. The CDR3 is 13 residues long. The V end lost 2 bases, the J end lost 2 bases, and 6 bases lay between the germline ends. Libraries were prepared by immunoSEQ multiplex PCR; TCRdb keeps only in-frame clonotypes and omits some of them. This sample has about 180,000 clones, with roughly 88% found just once. These data are taken from a study of T cell responses to AZD1222 COVID-19 vaccine. Study results and limitations: Donors were chiefly white British, with a greater number of females, and clonal diversity was perhaps underestimated. Among spike-specific TCRs, nearly half reportedly target unmutated variant regions. After two AZD1222 doses, spike-specific TCR breadth and depth rose versus day 0. Vaccine-associated CD4 TCRs ranged over spike, dominating at 160-218 and 743-854.

The source material was peripheral blood, sampled on day 0 of AZD1222 vaccination. The gene calls are TRBV12-3 or TRBV12-4 and TRBJ1-2; D call uncertain. The TCR comes from an adult in good health. The CDR3: CASSLQPNYGYTF. The CDR3 bases are TGTGCCAGCAGTTTACAGCCAAACTATGGCTACACCTTC.